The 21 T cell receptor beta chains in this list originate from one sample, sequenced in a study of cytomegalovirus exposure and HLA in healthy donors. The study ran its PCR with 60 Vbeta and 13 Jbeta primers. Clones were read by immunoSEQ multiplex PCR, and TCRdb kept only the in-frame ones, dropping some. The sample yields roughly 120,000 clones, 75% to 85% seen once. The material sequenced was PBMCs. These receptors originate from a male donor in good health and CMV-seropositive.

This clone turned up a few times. CDR3 nucleotide sequence: TGTGCCAGCAGTGGGGACAGCGGGAGAATTGACAATGAGCAGTTCTTC. Protein: CASSGDSGRIDNEQFF. The genes are TRBV7-2 and TRBJ2-1; possibly TRBD2 for D (8 bases). Germline assignment: CDR1 SGHTA and CDR2 FQGNSA. CDR3 length: 16 amino acids. The V gene lost 6 bases and the J gene lost 5 bases, with 20 bases spanning the gap.

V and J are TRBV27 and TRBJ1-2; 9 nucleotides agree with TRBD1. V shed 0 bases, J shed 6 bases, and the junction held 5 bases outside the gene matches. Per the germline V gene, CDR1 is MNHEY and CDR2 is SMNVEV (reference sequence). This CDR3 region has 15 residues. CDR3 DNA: TGTGCCAGCAGTTTATCCGAAGGGACAGGGCATGGCTACACCTTC. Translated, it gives CASSLSEGTGHGYTF.

The CDR3 bases are TGTGCCAGCAAATCGGGGACTAGACTCTACGAGCAGTACTTC. Translation: CASKSGTRLYEQYF. The genes are TRBV27 and TRBJ2-7, with TRBD2 matching over 8 bases. Germline CDR1 is MNHEY and CDR2 is SMNVEV (reference sequence). V shed 7 bases, J shed 3 bases, and the junction held 8 bases outside the gene matches. The CDR3 runs 14 residues.

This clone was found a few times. CDR3 nucleotides: TGTGCCAGCAGTGAATCGGAGTGGGCTGAAGCTTTCTTT. This encodes CASSESEWAEAFF. This chain uses TRBV2 with TRBJ1-1; D call uncertain. From germline, CDR1 is SNHLY and CDR2 FYNNEI. Trimming removed 2 bases at V and 6 bases at J, with 10 bases between. CDR3 length equals 13 residues.

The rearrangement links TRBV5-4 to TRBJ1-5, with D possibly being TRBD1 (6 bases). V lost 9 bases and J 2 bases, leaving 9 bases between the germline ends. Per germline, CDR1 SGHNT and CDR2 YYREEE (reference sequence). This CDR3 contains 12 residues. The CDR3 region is CATRQGNQPQHF. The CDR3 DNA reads TGTGCCACTCGACAGGGCAATCAGCCCCAGCATTTT.

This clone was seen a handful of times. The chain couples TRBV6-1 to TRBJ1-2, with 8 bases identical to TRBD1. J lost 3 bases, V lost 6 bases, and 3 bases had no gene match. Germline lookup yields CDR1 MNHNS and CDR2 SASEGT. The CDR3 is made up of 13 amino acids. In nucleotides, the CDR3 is TGTGCCAGCAGCGAGACAGGGGACTATGGCTACACCTTC. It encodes CASSETGDYGYTF.

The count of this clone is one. The CDR3 loop reads CASTPGGTKRREELFF. The CDR3 region has the DNA TGTGCCAGCACCCCGGGGGGGACCAAAAGGCGGGAGGAGCTGTTTTTT. The chain recombines TRBV5-8 with TRBJ2-2; 8 nucleotides line up with TRBD2. The germline V gene encodes CDR1 SGHTS and CDR2 YDEGEE. CDR3 length equals 16 residues. Unmatched junction bases numbered 17, after V lost 6 bases and J lost 10 bases.

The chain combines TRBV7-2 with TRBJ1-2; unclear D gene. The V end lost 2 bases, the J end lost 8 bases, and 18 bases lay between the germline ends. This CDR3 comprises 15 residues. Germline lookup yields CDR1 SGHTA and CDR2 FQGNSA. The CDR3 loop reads CASSLMSGKSDGYTF. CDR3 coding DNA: TGTGCCAGCAGCTTAATGTCCGGGAAAAGCGACGGCTACACCTTC.

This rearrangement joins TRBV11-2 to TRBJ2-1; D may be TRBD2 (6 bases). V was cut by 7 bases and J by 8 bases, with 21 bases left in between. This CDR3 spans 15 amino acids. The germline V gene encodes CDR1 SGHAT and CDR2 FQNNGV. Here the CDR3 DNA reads TGTGCCAGCACCCGACACGGGAGCCCGCAGGATGAGCAGTTCTTC. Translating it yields CASTRHGSPQDEQFF. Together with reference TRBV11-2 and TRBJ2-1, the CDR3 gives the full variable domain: EAGVAQSPRYKIIEKRQSVAFWCNPISGHATLYWYQQILGQGPKLLIQFQNNGVVDDSQLPKDRFSAERLKGVDSTLKIQPAKLEDSAVYLCASTRHGSPQDEQFFGPGTRLTVL.

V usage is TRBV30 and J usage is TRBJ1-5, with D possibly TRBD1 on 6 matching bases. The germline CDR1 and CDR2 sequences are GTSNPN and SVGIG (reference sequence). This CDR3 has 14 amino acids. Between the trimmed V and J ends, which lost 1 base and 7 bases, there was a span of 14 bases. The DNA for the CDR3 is TGTGCCTGGAGTGCCAATACAGGGAACCAGCCCCAGCATTTT. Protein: CAWSANTGNQPQHF.

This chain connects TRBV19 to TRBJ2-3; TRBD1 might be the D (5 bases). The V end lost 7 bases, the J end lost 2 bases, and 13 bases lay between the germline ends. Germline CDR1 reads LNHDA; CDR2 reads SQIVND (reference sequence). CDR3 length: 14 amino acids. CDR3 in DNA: TGTGCCAGTATTGGATGGGGCCCCACAGATACGCAGTATTTT. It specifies CASIGWGPTDTQYF.

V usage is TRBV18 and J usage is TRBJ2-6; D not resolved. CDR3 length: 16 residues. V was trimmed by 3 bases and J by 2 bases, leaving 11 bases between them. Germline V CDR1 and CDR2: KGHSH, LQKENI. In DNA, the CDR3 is TGTGCCAGCTCACCGACACGATCGACTGGGGCCAACGTCCTGACTTTC. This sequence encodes CASSPTRSTGANVLTF.

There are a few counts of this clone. Here the CDR3 reads CARRDRGRINEQYF. The CDR3, as DNA: TGTGCCAGGAGAGACAGGGGGCGCATCAACGAGCAGTACTTC. The chain recombines TRBV6-1 with TRBJ2-7, with TRBD1 identical over 10 bases. From germline, CDR1 is MNHNS and CDR2 SASEGT. CDR3 length equals 14 residues. V shed 9 bases, J shed 5 bases, and the junction held 10 bases outside the gene matches.

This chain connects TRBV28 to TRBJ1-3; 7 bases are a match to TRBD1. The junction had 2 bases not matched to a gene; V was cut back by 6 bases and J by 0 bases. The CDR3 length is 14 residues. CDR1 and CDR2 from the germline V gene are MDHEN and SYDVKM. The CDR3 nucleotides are TGTGCCAGCAGCCCAGGGGGCTCTGGAAACACCATATATTTT. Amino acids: CASSPGGSGNTIYF.

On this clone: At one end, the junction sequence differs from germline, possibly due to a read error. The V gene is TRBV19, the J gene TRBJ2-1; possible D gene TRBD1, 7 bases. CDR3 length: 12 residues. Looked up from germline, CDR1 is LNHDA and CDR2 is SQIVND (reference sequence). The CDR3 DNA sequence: TGTGCCAGTACCAATAGGGGGGACAGAGTAATCTTC. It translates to CASTNRGDRVIF.

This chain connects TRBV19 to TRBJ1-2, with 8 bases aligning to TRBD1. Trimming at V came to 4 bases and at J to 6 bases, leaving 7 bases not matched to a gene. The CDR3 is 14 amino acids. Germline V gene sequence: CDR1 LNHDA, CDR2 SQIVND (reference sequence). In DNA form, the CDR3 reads TGTGCCAGTAGTACTTGGCAGGGGGCGCATGGCTACACCTTC. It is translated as CASSTWQGAHGYTF.

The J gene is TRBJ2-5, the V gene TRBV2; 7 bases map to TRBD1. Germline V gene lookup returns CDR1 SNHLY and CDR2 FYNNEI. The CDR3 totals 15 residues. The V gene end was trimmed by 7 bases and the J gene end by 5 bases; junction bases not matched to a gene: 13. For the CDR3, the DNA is TGTGCCAGCACACAAGAACAGGGGACACCGGAGACCCAGTACTTC. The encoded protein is CASTQEQGTPETQYF.

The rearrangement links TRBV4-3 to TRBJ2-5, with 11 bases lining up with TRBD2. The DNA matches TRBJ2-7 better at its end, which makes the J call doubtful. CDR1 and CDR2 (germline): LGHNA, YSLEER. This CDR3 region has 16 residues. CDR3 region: CASSQDRSSGGYEQYF. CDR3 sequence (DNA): TGCGCCAGCAGCCAAGATCGGTCTAGCGGGGGGTACGAGCAGTACTTC.

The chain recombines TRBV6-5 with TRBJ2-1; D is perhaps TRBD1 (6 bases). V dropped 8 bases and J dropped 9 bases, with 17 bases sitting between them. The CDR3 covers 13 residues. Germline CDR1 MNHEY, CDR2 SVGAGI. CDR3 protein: CASQRGRGAEQFF. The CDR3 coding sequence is TGTGCCAGCCAGAGGGGGAGAGGAGCTGAGCAGTTCTTC.

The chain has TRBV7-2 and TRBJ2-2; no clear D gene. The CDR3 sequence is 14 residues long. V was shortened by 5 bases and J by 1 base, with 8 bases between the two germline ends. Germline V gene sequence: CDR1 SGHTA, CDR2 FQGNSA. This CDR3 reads CASSGRQNTGELFF. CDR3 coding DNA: TGTGCCAGCAGCGGTCGACAGAACACCGGGGAGCTGTTTTTT.

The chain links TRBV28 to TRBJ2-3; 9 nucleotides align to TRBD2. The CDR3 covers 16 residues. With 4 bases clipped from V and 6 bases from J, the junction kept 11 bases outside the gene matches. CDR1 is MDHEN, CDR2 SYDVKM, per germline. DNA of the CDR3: TGTGCCAGCAGTTCGCCGGCTAGCGGGATTCTGGATACGCAGTATTTT. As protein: CASSSPASGILDTQYF.